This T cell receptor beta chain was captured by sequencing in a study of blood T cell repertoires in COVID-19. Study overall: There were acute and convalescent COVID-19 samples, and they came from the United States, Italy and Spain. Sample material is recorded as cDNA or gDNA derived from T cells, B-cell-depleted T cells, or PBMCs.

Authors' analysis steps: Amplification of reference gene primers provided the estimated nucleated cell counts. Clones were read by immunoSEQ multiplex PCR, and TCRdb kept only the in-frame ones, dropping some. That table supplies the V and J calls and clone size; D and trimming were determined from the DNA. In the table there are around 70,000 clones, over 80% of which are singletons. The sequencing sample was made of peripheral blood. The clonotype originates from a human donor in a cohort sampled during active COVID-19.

The CDR3 loop reads CASSFGSLAQYF. In nucleotides, the CDR3 is TGTGCCAGCAGCTTCGGGTCCTTGGCGCAGTATTTT. The chain is built from TRBV7-9 and TRBJ2-3; no clear D. V was pared by 3 bases and J by 10 bases, with 11 bases between. CDR3 length: 12 amino acids. Germline values: CDR1 SEHNR, CDR2 FQNEAQ (reference sequence).